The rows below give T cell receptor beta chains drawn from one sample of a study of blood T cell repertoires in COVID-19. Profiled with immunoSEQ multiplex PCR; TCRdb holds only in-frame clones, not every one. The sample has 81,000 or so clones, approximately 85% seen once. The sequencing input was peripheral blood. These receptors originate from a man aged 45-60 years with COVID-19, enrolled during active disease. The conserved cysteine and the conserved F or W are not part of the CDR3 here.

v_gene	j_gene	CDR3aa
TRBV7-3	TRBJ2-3	ASSRGAGTSTDTQY
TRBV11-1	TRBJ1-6	ASSSLQGDSPLH
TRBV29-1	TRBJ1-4	SAGGGYEKLF
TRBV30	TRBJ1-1	AWKAGYTEAF
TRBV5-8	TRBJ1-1	ASTPGQPNTEAF
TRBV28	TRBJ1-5	ASSTTETAQH
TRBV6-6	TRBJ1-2	ASRSSGGNYGYT
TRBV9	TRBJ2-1	ASSPRQGGTYNEQF
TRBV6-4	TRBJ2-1	ASKRDRAGNEQF
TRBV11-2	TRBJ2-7	ASSSPHSSYEQY
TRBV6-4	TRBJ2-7	ASKLAGVLNYEQY
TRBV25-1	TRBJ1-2	ASSGDSYYGYT
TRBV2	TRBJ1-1	ASSGEDTEAF
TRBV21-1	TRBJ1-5	ASSKAPRDRGEGNQPQH
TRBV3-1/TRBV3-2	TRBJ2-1	ASSGFVTSRSYNEQF
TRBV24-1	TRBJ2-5	ATSEDSRGTQY
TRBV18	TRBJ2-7	ASSATGPEQY
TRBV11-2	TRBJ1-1	ASSLAGNTEAF
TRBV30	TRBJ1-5	AWSVPGRGDQPQH
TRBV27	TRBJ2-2	ASSLGGSTGELF
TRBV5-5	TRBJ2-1	ASSPGTGGINNEQF
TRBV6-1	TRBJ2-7	ASSEVAGEPYEQY
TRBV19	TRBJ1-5	ASSVRGFRSNQPQH
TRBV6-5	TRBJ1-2	ASSYSRAVENYGYT
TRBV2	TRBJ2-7	ASRRTGGRNEQY
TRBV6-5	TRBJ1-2	ASSYGGQNYGYT
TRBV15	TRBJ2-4	ATSRLAGVGHIQY
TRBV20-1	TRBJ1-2	SASMTGFDGYT
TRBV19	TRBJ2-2	ASSRGLAGANTGELF
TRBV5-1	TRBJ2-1	ASSLTGRREV
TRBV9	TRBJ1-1	ASSVGQGTNTEAF
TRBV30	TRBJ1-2	AWTGQGFVYT
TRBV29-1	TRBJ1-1	SVEDLYTEAF
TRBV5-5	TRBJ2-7	ASSLEAEREQY
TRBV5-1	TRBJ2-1	ASSLDRSYNEQF
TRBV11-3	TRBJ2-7	ASSRGGSTYEQY
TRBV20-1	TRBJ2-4	SGAKNIQY
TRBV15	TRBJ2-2	ATSRGAGGFGELF
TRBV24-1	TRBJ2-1	ATSEAGGTADEQF
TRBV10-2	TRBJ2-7	ASSESPGFYEQY
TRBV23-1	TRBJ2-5	ASSPLAEQETQY
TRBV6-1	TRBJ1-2	ASSEGTFYGYT
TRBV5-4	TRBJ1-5	ASSFSGQPQH
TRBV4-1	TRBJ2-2	ASSQGGTSGNTGELF
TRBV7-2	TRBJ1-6	ASSSGQPNSPLH
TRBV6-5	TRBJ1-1	ASSLSTGNTEAF
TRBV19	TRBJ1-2	ASSGYRPLAAGYT
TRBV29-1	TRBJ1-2	SVVQGARGYT
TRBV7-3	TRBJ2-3	ASSLSAGGTDTQY
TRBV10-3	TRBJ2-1	AISDSGGASSNEQF